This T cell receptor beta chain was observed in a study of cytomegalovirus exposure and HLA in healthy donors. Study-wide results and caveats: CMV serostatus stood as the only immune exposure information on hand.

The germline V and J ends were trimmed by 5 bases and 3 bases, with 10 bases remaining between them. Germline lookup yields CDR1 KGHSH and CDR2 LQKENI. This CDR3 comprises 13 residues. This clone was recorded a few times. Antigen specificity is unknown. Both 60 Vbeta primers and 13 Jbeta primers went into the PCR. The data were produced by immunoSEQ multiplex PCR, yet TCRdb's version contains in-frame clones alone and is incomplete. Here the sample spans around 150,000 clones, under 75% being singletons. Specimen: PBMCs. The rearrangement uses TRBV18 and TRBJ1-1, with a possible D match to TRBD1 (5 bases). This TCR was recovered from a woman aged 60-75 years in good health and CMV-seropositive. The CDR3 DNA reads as TGTGCCAGCTCAAGGGACTTTGACACTGAAGCTTTCTTT. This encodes CASSRDFDTEAFF.